This T cell receptor beta chain came from a study of spatial heterogeneity in lung cancer (dated by TCRdb to 2018 to 2020). For the study in its entirety: More beta-chain than alpha-chain transcripts were consistently detected, likely reflecting higher beta-chain transcript abundance. In the raw uncorrected reads, each unique combination of TCR and UMI appeared more than ten times on average. TCR alpha and beta repertoires were quantitatively compared across multiple tumor regions, matched nontumor lung and blood in non-small cell lung cancer. Nonsynonymous mutation counts, determined by whole-exome sequencing of tumor tissue, were related to features of the TCR repertoire. Both alpha and beta chains were TCR-sequenced in 200 or so tumor regions, approximately 64 matched nontumor lung samples and 55 to 60 PBMC samples obtained at surgery.

V is shortened by 5 bases, J by 1 base, and the region joining them spans 30 bases. The germline V gene encodes CDR1 SGHVS and CDR2 FQNEAQ. The CDR3 spans 21 residues, from the cysteine through the phenylalanine. The retained sequence is limited to the CDR3, 63 bases, with the frame set at the first base. This clonotype has at least ten counts. It lacks a known antigen. Base-call qualities are not available, and no considerably larger clone is one nucleotide away. The research as a whole found: Confirming at a functional level the hypothesis that regional TCRs recognize regional mutations was considered to require additional single-cell paired TCR alpha and beta sequencing. Ubiquitous expanded tumor TCRs were detected in blood more often at tumor resection than at routine follow-up.

Library preparation employed 5' RACE. Sequenced using a NextSeq 500. In the TCR library protocol, a unique molecular identifier was attached to each TCR cDNA molecule so that PCR and sequencing errors could be corrected. The study's processing was this. Decombinator tools were used for TCR identification, UMI-based error correction and CDR3 extraction. Expanded TCRs were defined as those above a frequency of 2 per 1,000, corresponding to the top 1% of the tumor frequency distribution. Rényi diversity was computed with the R vegan package after subsampling each repertoire 100 times to 5,000 TCRs. CDR3 similarity networks were built from amino acid triplet string-kernel similarity, connecting CDR3s with pairwise similarity above 0.82. TCRdb took the public reads, trimmed them with fastp at Q25, ran MiXCR for clone calling and kept in-frame beta chains. When rows share a CDR3 protein, they turn into one entry using the most common DNA and genes. What appears here as the V and J calls and clone size reflects TCRdb's work, not the paper's. In all, the sample holds 50,000 to 65,000 distinct CDR3 sequences, and around 6.7% of those were seen once. About 2.6% of the sample comes from the top ten.

The meaning of the sample's time point label: sample taken at primary tumor resection. For TCR sequencing, whole RNA was extracted from tumor and nontumor lung tissue, or from cryopreserved PBMC samples, and no cell sorting was done. Samples were obtained from approximately 76 patients with early-stage, untreated non-small cell lung cancer from the lung TRACERx cohort. Patients were selected for TCR sequencing only if sufficient RNA was available from at least two tumor regions. The rearranged segments are TRBV7-8 and TRBJ2-4; TRBD1 is a possible D gene, resting on 6 matching bases. This specimen was PBMCs, taken at surgery. The source is a female donor with early-stage non-small cell lung cancer. The CDR3: CASSPRRGTLNLIAAKNIQYF. The sequenced DNA: TGTGCCAGCAGCCCCCGAAGGGGGACCTTGAACCTTATCGCTGCCAAAAACATTCAGTACTTC.